This is a list of T cell receptor beta chains from one sample in a study of OX40 agonist ivuxolimab in advanced cancers. Method: immunoSEQ multiplex PCR; TCRdb's copy keeps in-frame clones and lacks some. The sample contains over 30,000 clones, roughly 85% of which appear only once. This specimen consisted of CD4+ or CD8+ T cells sorted from blood, obtained in a trial of the OX40 agonist ivuxolimab. Receptor source: an adult with an advanced solid tumor such as melanoma, head and neck, liver or kidney cancer. Both conserved end residues are part of each CDR3. Fields, in order: CDR3 length, D gene, clone size, V gene, J gene, CDR3 protein, CDR3 DNA. A D gene is named only where the DNA matches it firmly. Size values are once, few and many counts, or a class for expanded clones, and some rows have none.

15	TRBD1	-	TRBV5-1	TRBJ2-3	CASSLGTGEGHTQYF	TGCGCCAGCAGCCTCGGGACAGGGGAAGGTCATACGCAGTATTTT
15	-	once	TRBV10-3	TRBJ1-5	CAIRPGQDSEEPQHF	TGTGCCATCAGACCCGGCCAGGATAGCGAGGAGCCCCAGCATTTT
14	-	-	TRBV5-1	TRBJ1-1	CASSSDGPNTEAFF	TGCGCCAGCAGCTCGGACGGCCCGAACACTGAAGCTTTCTTT
16	-	few	TRBV7-9	TRBJ1-4	CASSFVSLIDPEKLFF	TGTGCCAGCAGCTTTGTTAGTCTAATCGACCCTGAAAAACTGTTTTTT
13	-	-	TRBV2	TRBJ1-5	CASSELGREPQHF	TGTGCCAGCAGTGAATTGGGACGGGAGCCCCAGCATTTT
16	-	few	TRBV4-3	TRBJ1-5	CASSLTTGDSNQPQHF	TGCGCCAGCAGCCTTACTACGGGGGATAGCAATCAGCCCCAGCATTTT
13	-	-	TRBV7-2	TRBJ1-1	CASSPFLNTEAFF	TGTGCCAGCAGCCCATTTTTGAACACTGAAGCTTTCTTT
15	-	-	TRBV7-9	TRBJ2-7	CASSLVQGLTYEQYF	TGTGCCAGCAGCTTAGTGCAGGGGTTGACCTACGAGCAGTACTTC
15	TRBD2	-	TRBV29-1	TRBJ2-3	CSAVGGSGDTDTQYF	TGCAGCGCCGTTGGAGGTAGCGGGGACACAGATACGCAGTATTTT
15	-	once	TRBV27	TRBJ2-1	CASSTSGVRRNEQFF	TGTGCCAGCAGCACCTCCGGTGTACGCCGGAATGAGCAGTTCTTC
14	-	once	TRBV7-2	TRBJ2-5	CASSFGQPKETQYF	TGTGCCAGCAGCTTCGGACAGCCCAAGGAGACCCAGTACTTC
15	-	-	TRBV19	TRBJ1-5	CASSPGHQAGQPQHF	TGTGCCAGTAGCCCAGGACACCAGGCAGGTCAGCCCCAGCATTTT
14	TRBD2	-	TRBV6-6	TRBJ2-1	CASTDSGVVNEQFF	TGTGCCAGCACCGATAGCGGGGTGGTCAATGAGCAGTTCTTC
15	TRBD1	few	TRBV7-2	TRBJ1-5	CASSRGGTGNQPQHF	TGTGCCAGCTCCCGAGGTGGGACAGGGAATCAGCCCCAGCATTTT
17	-	-	TRBV5-1	TRBJ1-3	CASSLDPTGRSGNTIYF	TGCGCCAGCAGCTTGGATCCCACAGGGCGCTCTGGAAACACCATATATTTT
16	TRBD2	-	TRBV5-1	TRBJ2-1	CASTPSWRGVSNEQFF	TGCGCCAGCACCCCCTCATGGCGGGGGGTCTCTAATGAGCAGTTCTTC
15	TRBD1	-	TRBV9	TRBJ2-7	CASSAGQGRSYEQYF	TGTGCCAGCAGCGCCGGACAGGGTCGTTCCTACGAGCAGTACTTC
15	-	-	TRBV5-1	TRBJ1-5	CASSGAPGPNQPQHF	TGCGCCAGCTCCGGGGCTCCGGGGCCAAATCAGCCCCAGCATTTT
16	-	-	TRBV5-1	TRBJ1-2	CASSLEGRGGNDGYTF	TGCGCCAGCAGCTTGGAAGGAAGAGGGGGTAACGATGGCTACACCTTC
14	-	-	TRBV14	TRBJ1-6	CASSQVAMESPLHF	TGTGCCAGCAGCCAAGTAGCAATGGAATCACCCCTCCACTTT
15	-	-	TRBV7-3	TRBJ2-6	CASSLPVSGANVLTF	TGTGCCAGCAGCTTACCCGTATCTGGGGCCAACGTCCTGACTTTC
14	-	-	TRBV7-2	TRBJ2-4	CASSLRGVKNIQYF	TGTGCCAGCAGCTTAAGAGGGGTCAAAAACATTCAGTACTTC
14	-	once	TRBV5-1	TRBJ2-1	CASSLDGGPGEQFF	TGCGCCAGCAGCTTGGATGGCGGTCCAGGGGAGCAGTTCTTC
16	-	-	TRBV23-1	TRBJ2-7	CASSQWIGQGNYEQYF	TGCGCCAGCAGTCAATGGATCGGGCAGGGGAACTACGAGCAGTACTTC
13	-	-	TRBV6-1	TRBJ1-3	CASTPDSGNTIYF	TGTGCCAGCACTCCCGACTCTGGAAACACCATATATTTT
13	-	-	TRBV6-4	TRBJ2-7	CASSDSISSEQYF	TGTGCCAGCAGTGACTCGATTTCGTCTGAGCAGTACTTC
14	-	-	TRBV6-1	TRBJ1-6	CASSGGVHNSPLHF	TGTGCCAGCAGTGGTGGAGTCCATAATTCACCCCTCCACTTT
13	TRBD1	-	TRBV4-1	TRBJ2-7	CASSHDRVHEQYF	TGCGCCAGCAGCCACGACAGGGTCCACGAGCAGTACTTC
18	TRBD1	-	TRBV5-6	TRBJ2-3	CASSFRQGQLRGTDTQYF	TGTGCCAGCAGCTTCCGACAGGGCCAGCTTCGCGGCACAGATACGCAGTATTTT
13	-	-	TRBV5-4	TRBJ2-3	CASSFPGTDTQYF	TGTGCCAGCAGCTTCCCGGGGACAGATACGCAGTATTTT
14	TRBD1	once	TRBV7-2	TRBJ1-6	CASSGDRANSPLHF	TGTGCCAGCAGCGGGGACAGGGCTAATTCACCCCTCCACTTT
15	TRBD2	-	TRBV5-8	TRBJ2-3	CASSFLAGSKDTQYF	TGTGCCAGCAGCTTCTTAGCGGGGTCTAAAGATACGCAGTATTTT
12	-	-	TRBV19	TRBJ1-6	CASQGIGSPLHF	TGTGCCAGCCAGGGTATCGGTTCACCCCTCCACTTT
13	-	few	TRBV7-2	TRBJ1-5	CASSASTNQPQHF	TGTGCCAGCAGCGCCTCGACAAATCAGCCCCAGCATTTT
11	-	once	TRBV28	TRBJ1-2	CATQQGYGYTF	TGTGCCACCCAGCAGGGCTATGGCTACACCTTC
16	TRBD1	-	TRBV23-1	TRBJ1-1	CASSTGTGRENTEAFF	TGCGCCAGCAGTACCGGGACAGGGAGGGAAAACACTGAAGCTTTCTTT
16	TRBD1	few	TRBV11-2	TRBJ1-1	CASSLVANRGHTEAFF	TGTGCCAGCAGCTTAGTAGCGAACAGGGGGCACACTGAAGCTTTCTTT
16	-	-	TRBV18	TRBJ2-3	CASSPVRDVSTDTQYF	TGTGCCAGCTCACCCGTCCGGGACGTGAGCACAGATACGCAGTATTTT
17	-	few	TRBV5-1	TRBJ2-3	CASSLGMQRPSTDTQYF	TGCGCCAGCAGCTTGGGGATGCAGCGGCCTAGCACAGATACGCAGTATTTT
14	TRBD1	-	TRBV7-2	TRBJ1-6	CASSVQGAGSPLHF	TGTGCCAGCAGCGTCCAGGGGGCTGGATCACCCCTCCACTTT
13	-	-	TRBV11-2	TRBJ1-5	CASSLSPNQPQHF	TGTGCCAGCAGCTTGAGCCCTAATCAGCCCCAGCATTTT
14	TRBD2	-	TRBV27	TRBJ2-5	CASSVRGEAGTQYF	TGTGCCAGCAGTGTTCGGGGGGAAGCGGGGACCCAGTACTTC
15	TRBD1	-	TRBV19	TRBJ1-5	CASSIAGTGNQPQHF	TGTGCCAGTAGTATAGCAGGGACAGGGAATCAGCCCCAGCATTTT
12	-	medium-sized	TRBV5-6	TRBJ1-2	CASSGGTYGYTF	TGTGCCAGCAGCGGCGGGACTTATGGCTACACCTTC
14	-	-	TRBV9	TRBJ1-2	CASSVGPGNYGYTF	TGTGCCAGCAGCGTAGGCCCAGGGAACTATGGCTACACCTTC
15	TRBD2	-	TRBV27	TRBJ2-5	CASSISGGAQETQYF	TGTGCCAGCAGCATAAGCGGGGGGGCCCAAGAGACCCAGTACTTC
13	-	-	TRBV5-1	TRBJ1-1	CASSSNRDTEAFF	TGCGCCAGCAGCTCTAACAGAGACACTGAAGCTTTCTTT
16	TRBD2	-	TRBV18	TRBJ2-7	CASSPPQREGLNEQYF	TGTGCCAGCTCACCCCCTCAGCGGGAGGGCCTGAACGAGCAGTACTTC
16	TRBD1	-	TRBV5-6	TRBJ1-6	CASSLLSGTGHSPLHF	TGTGCCAGCAGCTTGTTATCCGGGACAGGGCACTCACCCCTCCACTTT
18	TRBD2	-	TRBV9	TRBJ2-2	CASSVGPGGSGRPGELFF	TGTGCCAGCAGCGTAGGGCCCGGGGGTAGCGGGAGGCCCGGGGAGCTGTTTTTT
13	-	few	TRBV19	TRBJ2-7	CATSRQRFYEQYF	TGTGCCACGAGCCGCCAGCGGTTCTACGAGCAGTACTTC